This T cell receptor (beta chain) was documented in a study of molecular identifiers for immune sequencing clone quantification. This CDR3 is built from 15 residues. Between the trimmed V and J ends, which lost 3 bases and 7 bases, there was a span of 16 bases. Germline CDR1 reads SGHDN; CDR2 reads FVKESK. For bulk TCR libraries, previously described methods and listed TCR primers were used. TCRdb re-called the PCR reads with MiXCR, one entry per CDR3 protein. The data hold under 350,000 distinct CDR3 sequences, with roughly 24% observed a single time. The sequence was collected from a human donor in good health. Some libraries in this study had Jurkat cell RNA spiked in. What was sequenced was naive CD8+ T cells from blood, with Jurkat cell RNA spiked in. Noted subset: FACS-sorted CD8+CD4-CCR7+CD45RA+ naive T cells. The rearrangement links TRBV14 to TRBJ2-1; TRBD1 might be the D (6 bases). The CDR3 loop reads CASSHAGEVFNEQFF. CDR3 coding DNA: TGTGCCAGCAGCCATGCAGGGGAAGTGTTTAATGAGCAGTTCTTC.